This T cell receptor (beta chain) was obtained from a study of cytomegalovirus exposure and HLA in healthy donors. Broader study findings: When the data were analyzed later, several of the most significant clusters appeared to be linked to common viral pathogens. In an earlier analysis, in several hundred donors, most V segments appeared productive either ~87% or ~30% of the time. A reported reduction in N-insertions relative to the approximately 600-donor mean was seen in an Asian-associated ancestry cluster in a later analysis. In a later analysis, 15,000 to 20,000 TCR beta sequences were associated with HLA alleles at 0.05 false discovery rate.

Comments on this clone: The antigen remains undetermined.

In germline, CDR1 is SGHRS, CDR2 YFSETQ. J lost 3 bases, V lost 5 bases, and 8 bases had no gene match. This CDR3 has 15 amino acids. Primers: 60 Vbeta forward and 13 Jbeta reverse. Assay used: immunoSEQ multiplex PCR; TCRdb lists only in-frame clones, some missing. The sample has 130,000 to 150,000 clones, 80% to 85% seen once. Sequencing was performed on PBMCs. This sequence was found in a boy between 2 and 10 years old in good health and CMV-seronegative. The chain links TRBV5-1 to TRBJ2-7; 10 bases fit TRBD1. CDR3 sequence: CASSPRDRGLYEQYF. DNA for the CDR3: TGCGCCAGCAGTCCTCGGGACAGGGGTCTCTACGAGCAGTACTTC.